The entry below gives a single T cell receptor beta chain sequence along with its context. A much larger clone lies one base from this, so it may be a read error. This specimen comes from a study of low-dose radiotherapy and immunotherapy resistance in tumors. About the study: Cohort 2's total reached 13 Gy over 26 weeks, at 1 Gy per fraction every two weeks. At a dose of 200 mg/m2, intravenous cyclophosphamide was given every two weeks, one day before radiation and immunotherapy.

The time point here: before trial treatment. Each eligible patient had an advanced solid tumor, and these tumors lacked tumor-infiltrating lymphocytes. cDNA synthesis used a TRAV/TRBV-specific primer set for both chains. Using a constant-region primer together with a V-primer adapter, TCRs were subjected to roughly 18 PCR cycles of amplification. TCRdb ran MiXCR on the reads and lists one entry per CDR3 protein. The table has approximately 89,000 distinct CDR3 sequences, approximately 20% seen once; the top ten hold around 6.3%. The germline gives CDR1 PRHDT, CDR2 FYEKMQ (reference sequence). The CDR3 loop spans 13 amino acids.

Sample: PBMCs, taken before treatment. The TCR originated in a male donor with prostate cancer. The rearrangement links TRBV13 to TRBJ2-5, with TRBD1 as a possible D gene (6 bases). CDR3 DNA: TGTGCCAGCAGTTTCTGGGGGCTGGAGACCCATTACTTC. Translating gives CASSFWGLETHYF.